The entry below describes one T cell receptor (beta chain). The data derive from a study of cytomegalovirus exposure and HLA in healthy donors. Both 60 Vbeta primers and 13 Jbeta primers went into the PCR. The data were produced by immunoSEQ multiplex PCR, yet TCRdb's version contains in-frame clones alone and is incomplete. Among approximately 140,000 clones, about 80% were seen once, and the ten largest hold roughly 1.9%. This cohort consisted of healthy bone marrow donors. The source is a woman aged 40-49 years in good health and CMV-seronegative. The source material was PBMCs.

DNA for the CDR3: TGTGCCAGCAGGAACCACGGGGGATGGGAGCAGTACTTC. It codes for CASRNHGGWEQYF. V and J are TRBV2 and TRBJ2-7; TRBD2 might be the D (6 bases). CDR1 and CDR2 (germline): SNHLY, FYNNEI. The CDR3 contains 13 residues. The V end lost 6 bases, the J end lost 7 bases, and 16 bases lay between the germline ends.